What follows are 25 T cell receptor beta chains derived from one specimen sequenced in a study of breast tumors, draining lymph nodes, adjacent tissues. Samples came from axillary lymph nodes draining the breast cancer. TCRdb reanalysed the multiplex PCR reads using MiXCR and keeps one entry per CDR3 protein. This repertoire shows about 230,000 distinct CDR3 sequences, 32% found once; its top ten account for 1.4%. The sequenced material came from axillary lymph node tissue. Receptors originate from a female donor with breast cancer. Some clones in this sample may be carry-over from other donors' samples.

The chain uses TRBV28 and TRBJ2-1; 12 nucleotides line up with TRBD2. V trimming: 6 bases; J trimming: 7 bases; junction bases outside the gene matches: 10. The CDR3 runs to 16 residues. Germline loops: CDR1 MDHEN, CDR2 SYDVKM. CDR3 sequence (DNA): TGTGCCAGCAGCCTCCTAGCGGGAGGGCCTAGGAATGAGCAGTTCTTC. As protein: CASSLLAGGPRNEQFF.

The chain uses TRBV28 and TRBJ2-1, with a weak D call TRBD2 (5 bases). V dropped 8 bases and J dropped 7 bases, with 15 bases sitting between them. The CDR3 has 13 amino acids. Germline loops: CDR1 MDHEN, CDR2 SYDVKM. CDR3 sequence: CASGSGPGNEQFF. For the CDR3, the DNA is TGTGCCAGCGGAAGCGGCCCTGGGAATGAGCAGTTCTTC.

This clonotype was counted ten times or more. The rearrangement joins TRBV20-1 to TRBJ1-4; tentatively, D is TRBD1 (5 bases). Trimming took off 5 bases at V and 0 bases at J, with 16 bases between the two ends. The germline V gene encodes CDR1 DFQATT and CDR2 SNEGSKA (reference sequence). The CDR3 contains 16 residues. This chain's CDR3 is CSAPQGGLTTNEKLFF. The CDR3 bases are TGCAGTGCTCCCCAGGGTGGGTTGACAACTAATGAAAAACTGTTTTTT.

This clonotype was detected many times. The chain links TRBV30 to TRBJ2-7; D gene uncertain. Germline CDR1 reads GTSNPN; CDR2 reads SVGIG (reference sequence). With 3 bases removed from V and 3 bases from J, the gap between germline ends came to 12 bases. This CDR3 comprises 13 residues. For the CDR3, the DNA is TGTGCCTGGAGACAGCAATCACTCTACGAGCAGTACTTC. This sequence encodes CAWRQQSLYEQYF.

This clonotype was counted at least ten times. The rearrangement joins TRBV4-1 to TRBJ2-5, with TRBD1 as a possible D gene (6 bases). The CDR3 totals 14 residues. Trimming stripped 4 bases from V and 7 bases from J, with 16 bases between. Germline V gene sequence: CDR1 MGHRA, CDR2 YSYEKL. The CDR3 protein is CASSRPAGDGTQYF. CDR3 sequence (DNA): TGCGCCAGCAGCCGACCCGCAGGGGATGGGACCCAGTACTTC.

This clonotype was seen ten or more times. The rearrangement uses TRBV2 and TRBJ2-1, with D uncertain. CDR1 is SNHLY, CDR2 FYNNEI, per germline. V lost 3 bases, J lost 4 bases, and 4 bases lay in between. The CDR3 has 12 residues. The CDR3 region has the DNA TGTGCCAGCAGTGACCCTTACAATGAGCAGTTCTTC. Amino acid sequence: CASSDPYNEQFF.

About this clonotype: A clone one base away is much larger, so this may be a read error. V and J are TRBV7-9 and TRBJ2-1; 8 bases line up with TRBD2. CDR3 length equals 13 residues. V lost 3 bases and J lost 9; bases outside the gene matches: 4. CDR1 and CDR2 (germline): SEHNR, FQNEAQ (reference sequence). The CDR3 coding sequence is TGTGCCAGCAGCTTCGGGGGGGGGGGTGAGCAGTTCTTC. Amino acid sequence: CASSFGGGGEQFF.

This clonotype has at least ten counts. This chain connects TRBV27 to TRBJ1-6; D gene unclear. The V end was cut by 3 bases, the J end by 6 bases, with 12 bases between. The CDR3 has 15 residues. The germline V gene has CDR1 MNHEY and CDR2 SMNVEV (reference sequence). The CDR3 protein is CASSFRQASNSPLHF. The CDR3 DNA reads as TGTGCCAGCAGTTTTCGGCAGGCCTCTAATTCACCCCTCCACTTT.

This rearrangement joins TRBV5-6 to TRBJ1-3; D might be TRBD1 (6 bases). The CDR3 consists of 15 residues. CDR1 and CDR2 from the germline V gene are SGHDT and YYEEEE. V was pared by 1 base and J by 2 bases, with 10 bases between. CDR3 DNA sequence: TGTGCCAGCAGCTTGCAGGGGACTCCTGGAAACACCATATATTTT. It translates to CASSLQGTPGNTIYF. Variable domain in full (rest from reference TRBV5-6 and TRBJ1-3): DAGVTQSPTHLIKTRGQQVTLRCSPKSGHDTVSWYQQALGQGPQFIFQYYEEEERQRGNFPDRFSGHQFPNYSSELNVNALLLGDSALYLCASSLQGTPGNTIYFGEGSWLTVV.

Comment on this clonotype: At one boundary the junction diverges from the germline segment, which might be a read error. The gene calls are TRBV7-3 and TRBJ2-1, with D possibly TRBD2 on 5 matching bases. Germline lookup yields CDR1 SGHTA and CDR2 FQGTGA. The CDR3 totals 14 residues. CDR3 nucleotides: TGTGCCAGCAGTGCCCTCTCTAGCTCCCATGAGCAGCTCTTC. Translated: CASSALSSSHEQLF.

V is TRBV2 and J is TRBJ2-7; perhaps TRBD1 as D (6 bases). V was trimmed by 2 bases and J by 11 bases, leaving 13 bases between them. The CDR3 totals 12 residues. The germline CDR1 and CDR2 sequences are SNHLY and FYNNEI. The CDR3 sequence: CASSELRQAKYF. In DNA, the CDR3 is TGTGCCAGCAGTGAACTCAGACAGGCCAAGTACTTC.

The J gene is TRBJ2-7, the V gene TRBV6-1; 10 nucleotides agree with TRBD2. Trimming at V came to 8 bases and at J to 2 bases, leaving 21 bases not matched to a gene. The germline CDR1 and CDR2 sequences are MNHNS and SASEGT. The CDR3 length is 19 residues. As DNA, the CDR3 is TGTGCCAGCTTCCCAGAGTATTCTAGCGGGAGAGGTAGAGCCTACGAGCAGTACTTC. Its translation: CASFPEYSSGRGRAYEQYF.

The gene calls are TRBV4-3 and TRBJ2-7, with D tentatively TRBD1 (7 bases). The length of the CDR3 is 16 residues. Germline CDR1 and CDR2: LGHNA and YSLEER. V shed 0 bases and J shed 2 bases, with 14 bases lying between them. The CDR3 loop is CASSQERRDSPYEQYF. In DNA form, the CDR3 reads TGCGCCAGCAGCCAAGAAAGGAGGGACAGTCCCTACGAGCAGTACTTC.

This clonotype was recorded many times. The rearrangement uses TRBV7-9 and TRBJ2-3; a weak D match, TRBD2 (5 bases). Trimming left V 3 bases short and J 4 bases short, with 14 bases between. From germline, CDR1 is SEHNR and CDR2 FQNEAQ (reference sequence). The CDR3 spans 15 residues. DNA of the CDR3: TGTGCCAGCAGCTTCACTAGATCTTACCCAGATACGCAGTATTTT. Encoded protein: CASSFTRSYPDTQYF.

This clonotype was recorded many times. J is TRBJ2-3 and V is TRBV20-1; 12 positions agree with TRBD2. This CDR3 comprises 14 residues. The V and J ends lost 5 bases and 4 bases, in that order; junction bases with no gene match: 4. Germline loops: CDR1 DFQATT, CDR2 SNEGSKA (reference sequence). The CDR3 DNA reads TGCAGTGCTGCGACTAGCGGGAGAGCAGATACGCAGTATTTT. This translates into CSAATSGRADTQYF.

The table lists this clonotype with many counts. V and J are TRBV5-6 and TRBJ2-7, with TRBD2 matching 8 bases. Germline V gene data show CDR1 as SGHDT and CDR2 as YYEEEE. The CDR3 spans 17 residues. J lost 3 bases, V lost 0 bases, and 11 bases had no gene match. DNA of the CDR3: TGTGCCAGCAGCTTGGAACTAGCGGAGAGGATTTTCTACGAGCAGTACTTC. Translated: CASSLELAERIFYEQYF.

This clonotype occurred many times. This rearrangement joins TRBV11-3 to TRBJ2-5; D remains unclear. V shed 1 base and J shed 4 bases, with 16 bases lying between them. The CDR3 is made up of 16 amino acids. Per the germline V gene, CDR1 is SGHNT and CDR2 is YENEEA. CDR3 in amino acids: CASSLGWSRTGETQYF. The CDR3 DNA reads TGTGCCAGCAGCTTAGGGTGGTCCCGCACGGGAGAGACCCAGTACTTC. The full variable domain, its missing parts supplied by reference TRBV11-3 and TRBJ2-5, is EAGVVQSPRYKIIEKKQPVAFWCNPISGHNTLYWYLQNLGQGPELLIRYENEEAVDDSQLPKDRFSAERLKGVDSTLKIQPAELGDSAVYLCASSLGWSRTGETQYFGPGTRLLVL.

This clonotype was counted between two and nine times. An end of the junction does not agree with germline; a read error may underlie this. The chain recombines TRBV6-2 or TRBV6-3 with TRBJ1-2, with D maybe TRBD1 (6 bases). CDR3 size: 11 residues. CDR1 and CDR2 (germline): MNHEY, SVGEGT. The CDR3 sequence: CASSPMGGYTF. DNA of the CDR3: TGTGCCAGCAGTCCAATGGGGGGCTACACCTTT.

As concerns this clonotype: This may be a read error, as it is one base from a much larger clone. The rearrangement joins TRBV7-9 to TRBJ2-3; 13 nucleotides agree with TRBD2. CDR1 is SEHNR and CDR2 is FQNEAQ in the germline V gene (reference sequence). This CDR3 contains 18 residues. The CDR3 coding sequence is TGTGCCAGCACCAAGGGACTAGCGGGAAACCGGGCCACACATACGCAGTATTTT. Amino acids: CASTKGLAGNRATHTQYF.

The sample holds many counts of this clonotype. The chain couples TRBV11-3 to TRBJ2-7; D is ambiguous. The V end was cut by 3 bases, the J end by 5 bases, with 8 bases between. Germline V CDR1 and CDR2: SGHNT, YENEEA. The CDR3 has 12 amino acids. The CDR3, as DNA: TGTGCCAGCAGCTTCCCTCTAGACGAGCAGTACTTC. Protein: CASSFPLDEQYF.

This clonotype was found many times. The chain has TRBV12-3 or TRBV12-4 and TRBJ1-4, with 7 nucleotides matching TRBD1. J was trimmed by 10 bases and V by 5 bases; bases with no gene match: 7. The CDR3 totals 13 residues. The CDR3, as DNA: TGTGCCAGCAGTACCCACAGGGGCGGAAAACTGTTTTTT. It encodes CASSTHRGGKLFF.

A note on this clonotype: This could be a read error, since a much larger clone is one nucleotide away. The V gene is TRBV5-1, the J gene TRBJ2-1; D is ambiguous. Germline V gene sequence: CDR1 SGHRS, CDR2 YFSETQ. CDR3 size: 13 residues. This chain's CDR3 is CASSFNGYNDQLF. CDR3 DNA sequence: TGCGCCAGCAGCTTCAACGGTTACAATGACCAGCTCTTC. The whole variable domain, filled in from reference TRBV5-1 and TRBJ2-1, reads KAGVTQTPRYLIKTRGQQVTLSCSPISGHRSVSWYQQTPGQGLQFLFEYFSETQRNKGNFPGRFSGRQFSNSRSEMNVSTLELGDSALYLCASSFNGYNDQLFGPGTRLTVL.

This clonotype has a count of ten or more. The V and J genes are TRBV20-1 and TRBJ1-6; 8 bases align to TRBD1. V lost 3 bases, J lost 10 bases, and 5 bases stayed unmatched. Germline lookup yields CDR1 DFQATT and CDR2 SNEGSKA (reference sequence). The CDR3 consists of 13 residues. This chain's CDR3 is CSARTGEESPLHF. The DNA of the CDR3 is TGCAGTGCTAGGACAGGGGAAGAGTCACCCCTCCACTTT.

There are many counts of this clonotype. The chain recombines TRBV7-2 with TRBJ2-1; TRBD2 agrees at 14 bases. Trimming took 4 bases from V and 1 from J; bases not matched to a gene: 9. There are 19 residues in the CDR3. Germline values: CDR1 SGHTA, CDR2 FQGNSA. Here the CDR3 reads CASSSPPGLAGVSYNEQFF. Here the CDR3 DNA reads TGTGCCAGCAGCTCGCCTCCGGGACTAGCGGGAGTGTCCTACAATGAGCAGTTCTTC. The full variable domain, with the rest looked up from reference TRBV7-2 and TRBJ2-1, is GAGVSQSPSNKVTEKGKDVELRCDPISGHTALYWYRQSLGQGLEFLIYFQGNSAPDKSGLPSDRFSAERTGGSVSTLTIQRTQQEDSAVYLCASSSPPGLAGVSYNEQFFGPGTRLTVL.

This clonotype was recorded only once. V usage is TRBV20-1 and J usage is TRBJ2-3, with 9 bases aligning to TRBD2. Trimming cost V 0 bases and J 11 bases; bases outside gene matches: 18. The germline V gene has CDR1 DFQATT and CDR2 SNEGSKA (reference sequence). The CDR3 extends over 17 amino acids. As DNA, the CDR3 is TGCAGTGCTAGAGATGGAACTAGCGGGTCGGGGCGCAACGAGCAGTATTTT. Protein product: CSARDGTSGSGRNEQYF.